This T cell receptor (beta chain) was profiled in a study of T cells in Graves' hyperthyroidism and ophthalmopathy. Whole-study findings and limits: Ophthalmopathy, which appeared later, was predicted by the model a median roughly 6.5 months before onset.

TCR beta CDR3 sequences were amplified from RNA transcripts. HTBI primers drove first-round RT-PCR of the TCR CDR3. TCRdb reprocessed the multiplex PCR reads with MiXCR, giving one entry per CDR3 protein. The repertoire has some 770,000 distinct CDR3 sequences, about a sixth of them found once; the top ten carry roughly 8%. This clonotype was observed a few times. Its specificity is not known. The CDR3 covers 16 residues. The germline V gene encodes CDR1 DFQATT and CDR2 SNEGSKA (reference sequence). V was pared by 0 bases and J by 4 bases, with 8 bases of the junction left unmatched. Hyperthyroidism of Graves' type that showed no ophthalmopathy progression within 18 months was stable. Hyperthyroidism, newly diagnosed and lasting under 2 months, affected patients aged 18 to 65.

The TCR sequence derives from a man between 18 and 35 years old with Graves' hyperthyroidism. The chain recombines TRBV20-1 with TRBJ2-1; TRBD2 agrees at 8 bases. The sequenced material came from blood. Written as DNA, the CDR3 is TGCAGTGCTAGAGATCGGGTAGCGGGACATTACAATGAGCAGTTCTTC. It translates to CSARDRVAGHYNEQFF.